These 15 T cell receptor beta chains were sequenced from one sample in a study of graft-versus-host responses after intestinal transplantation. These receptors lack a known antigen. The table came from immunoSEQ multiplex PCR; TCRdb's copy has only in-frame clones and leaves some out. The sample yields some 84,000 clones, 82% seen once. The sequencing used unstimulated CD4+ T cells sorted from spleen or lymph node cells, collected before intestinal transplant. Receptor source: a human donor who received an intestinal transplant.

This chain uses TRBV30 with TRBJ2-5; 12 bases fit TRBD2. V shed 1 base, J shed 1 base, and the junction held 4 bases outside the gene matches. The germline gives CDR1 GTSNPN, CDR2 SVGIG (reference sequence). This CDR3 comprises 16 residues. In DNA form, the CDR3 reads TGTGCCTGGAGTGGCGGACTAGCGGGGATCCAAGAGACCCAGTACTTC. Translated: CAWSGGLAGIQETQYF.

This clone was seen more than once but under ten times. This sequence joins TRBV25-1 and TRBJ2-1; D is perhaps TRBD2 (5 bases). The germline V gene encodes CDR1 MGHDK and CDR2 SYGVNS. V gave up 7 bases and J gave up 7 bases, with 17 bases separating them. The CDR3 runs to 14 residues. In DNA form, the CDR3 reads TGTGCCAGCACCGAGGGCCTCCCCCGGAATGAGCAGTTCTTC. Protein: CASTEGLPRNEQFF. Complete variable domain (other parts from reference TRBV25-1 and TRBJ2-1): EADIYQTPRYLVIGTGKKITLECSQTMGHDKMYWYQQDPGMELHLIHYSYGVNSTEKGDLSSESTVSRIRTEHFPLTLESARPSHTSQYLCASTEGLPRNEQFFGPGTRLTVL.

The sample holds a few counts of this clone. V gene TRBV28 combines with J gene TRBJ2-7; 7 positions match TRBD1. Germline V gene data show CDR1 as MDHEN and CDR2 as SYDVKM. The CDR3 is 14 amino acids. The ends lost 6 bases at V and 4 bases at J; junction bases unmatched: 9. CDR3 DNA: TGTGCCAGCAGCCGAGCGAACAGGGGTTACGAGCAGTACTTC. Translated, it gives CASSRANRGYEQYF.

The CDR3 protein is CASLDFASYEQYF. CDR3 nucleotides: TGTGCCAGCCTGGACTTCGCCTCCTACGAGCAGTACTTC. The chain joins TRBV28 to TRBJ2-7; possible D gene TRBD2, 5 bases. The CDR3 has 13 amino acids. Germline-derived CDR1 and CDR2 are MDHEN and SYDVKM. With 8 bases removed from V and 0 bases from J, the gap between germline ends came to 11 bases.

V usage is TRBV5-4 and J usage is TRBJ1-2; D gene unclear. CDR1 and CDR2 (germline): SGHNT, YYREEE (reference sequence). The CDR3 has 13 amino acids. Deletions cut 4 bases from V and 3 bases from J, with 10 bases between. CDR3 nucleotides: TGTGCCAGCAGCCCCCGGAGGGACTATGGCTACACCTTC. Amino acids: CASSPRRDYGYTF.

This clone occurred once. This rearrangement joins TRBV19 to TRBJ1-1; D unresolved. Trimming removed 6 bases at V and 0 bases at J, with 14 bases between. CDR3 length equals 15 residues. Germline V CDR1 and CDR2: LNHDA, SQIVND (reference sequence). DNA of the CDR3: TGTGCCAGTAGCCCCCAGGCCTCCATGAACACTGAAGCTTTCTTT. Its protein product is CASSPQASMNTEAFF.

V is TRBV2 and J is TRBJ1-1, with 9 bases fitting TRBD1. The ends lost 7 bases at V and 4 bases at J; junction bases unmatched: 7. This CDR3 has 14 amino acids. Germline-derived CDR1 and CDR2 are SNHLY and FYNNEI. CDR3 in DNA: TGTGCCAGCAAGGGACAGGGATTGGCCACTGAAGCTTTCTTT. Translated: CASKGQGLATEAFF. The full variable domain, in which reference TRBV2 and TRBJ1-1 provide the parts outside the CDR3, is EPEVTQTPSHQVTQMGQEVILRCVPISNHLYFYWYRQILGQKVEFLVSFYNNEISEKSEIFDDQFSVERPDGSNFTLKIRSTKLEDSAMYFCASKGQGLATEAFFGQGTRLTVV.

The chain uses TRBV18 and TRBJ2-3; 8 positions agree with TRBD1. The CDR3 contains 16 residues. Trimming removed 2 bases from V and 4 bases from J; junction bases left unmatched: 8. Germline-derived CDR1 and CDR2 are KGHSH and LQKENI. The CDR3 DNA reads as TGTGCCAGCTCACCAACAGGACAGGGTGACCCAGATACGCAGTATTTT. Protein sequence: CASSPTGQGDPDTQYF.

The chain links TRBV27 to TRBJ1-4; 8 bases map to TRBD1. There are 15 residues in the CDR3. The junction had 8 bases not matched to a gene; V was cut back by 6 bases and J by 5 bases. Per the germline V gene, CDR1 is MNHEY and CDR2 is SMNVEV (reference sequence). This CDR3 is CASSPRGLSNEKLFF. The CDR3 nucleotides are TGTGCCAGCAGCCCCAGGGGGCTTTCAAATGAAAAACTGTTTTTT.

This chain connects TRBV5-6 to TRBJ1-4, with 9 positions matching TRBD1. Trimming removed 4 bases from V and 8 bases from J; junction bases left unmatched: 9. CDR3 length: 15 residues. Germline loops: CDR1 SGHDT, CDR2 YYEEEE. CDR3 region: CASSPRTGEAEKLFF. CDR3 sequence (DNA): TGTGCCAGCAGCCCCCGGACAGGGGAGGCAGAAAAACTGTTTTTT.

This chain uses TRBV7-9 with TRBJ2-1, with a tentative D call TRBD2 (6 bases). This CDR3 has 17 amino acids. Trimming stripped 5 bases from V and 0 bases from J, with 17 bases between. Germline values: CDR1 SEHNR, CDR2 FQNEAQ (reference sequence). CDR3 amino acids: CASSPRTTWSSYNEQFF. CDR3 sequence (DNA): TGTGCCAGCAGCCCTCGGACTACTTGGAGCTCCTACAATGAGCAGTTCTTC.

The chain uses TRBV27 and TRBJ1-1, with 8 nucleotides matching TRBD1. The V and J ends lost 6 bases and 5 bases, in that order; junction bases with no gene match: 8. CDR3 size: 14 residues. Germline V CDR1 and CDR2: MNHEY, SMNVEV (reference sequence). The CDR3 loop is CASRPTGVLTEAFF. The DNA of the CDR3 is TGTGCCAGCAGACCGACAGGGGTATTGACTGAAGCTTTCTTT.

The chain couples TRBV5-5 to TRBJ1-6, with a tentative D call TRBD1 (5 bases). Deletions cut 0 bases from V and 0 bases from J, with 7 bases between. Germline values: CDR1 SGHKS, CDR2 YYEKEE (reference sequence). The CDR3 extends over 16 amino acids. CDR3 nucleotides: TGTGCCAGCAGCTTGGCCGGGGGCTCCTATAATTCACCCCTCCACTTT. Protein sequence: CASSLAGGSYNSPLHF.

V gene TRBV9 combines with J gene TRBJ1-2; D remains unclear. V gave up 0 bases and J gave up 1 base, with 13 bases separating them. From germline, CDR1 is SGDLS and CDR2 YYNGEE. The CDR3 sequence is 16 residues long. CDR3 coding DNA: TGTGCCAGCAGCGTAGTTGACAAACCGTTTAACTATGGCTACACCTTC. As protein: CASSVVDKPFNYGYTF.

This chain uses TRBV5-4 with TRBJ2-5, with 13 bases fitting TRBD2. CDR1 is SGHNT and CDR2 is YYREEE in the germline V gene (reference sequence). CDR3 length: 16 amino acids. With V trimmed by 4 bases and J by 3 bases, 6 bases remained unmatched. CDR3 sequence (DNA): TGTGCCAGCAGCCTAGGACTAGCGGGAGCGGAAGAGACCCAGTACTTC. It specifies CASSLGLAGAEETQYF.